This T cell receptor beta chain was obtained from a study of OX40 agonist ivuxolimab in advanced cancers. Turning to the study itself: At doses from 0.01 to 10 mg/kg, patients were given intravenous ivuxolimab every 2 weeks.

Of note for this clone: The antigen is undetermined.

Enrollment shut out patients with autoimmune disease history or systemic immunosuppression. The V gene's germline CDR1 is SEHNR and CDR2 FQNEAQ (reference sequence). J gave up 1 base and V 6 bases, and 13 bases lay outside the gene matches. This CDR3 is built from 19 residues. Measured with immunoSEQ multiplex PCR; TCRdb has only the in-frame clones, and not every one. This sample has roughly 48,000 clones, with about 86% found just once. Notes on the study in general: There was clonal expansion of CD4+ and CD8+ blood T cells by week 6 at 0.1 to 3.0 mg/kg. Some nonresponders likewise displayed low normalized T-cell clonal expansion.

The source was CD4+ or CD8+ T cells sorted from blood, collected in a trial of the OX40 agonist ivuxolimab. This clonotype was obtained from an adult with an advanced solid tumor such as melanoma, head and neck, liver or kidney cancer. This chain joins TRBV7-9 and TRBJ2-6; 9 bases align to TRBD1. As DNA, the CDR3 is TGTGCCAGCAGGCCCCCCCGGGACAGGGCTCTTTCTGGGGCCAACGTCCTGACTTTC. It translates to CASRPPRDRALSGANVLTF.